This T cell receptor beta chain was retrieved from a study of blood T cells in healthy people across ages. Study in general: Per two T cells, about one barcoded beta molecule was captured through template switching.

A second 7 to 11 cycle PCR used barcoded and J-beta primers. TCRdb redid the calling of the 5' RACE reads with MiXCR, one entry per CDR3 protein. This table has around 1,600,000 distinct CDR3 sequences, about 45% appearing once. Study results and caveats: As age increased, TCR beta diversity per million T cells fell in a roughly linear fashion.

This clonotype has more than one count but fewer than ten. Its antigen is unknown. The V end lost 5 bases, the J end lost 7 bases, and 11 bases lay between the germline ends. CDR1 is MNHEY, CDR2 SVGAGI, per germline. The CDR3 runs 13 residues. V and J are TRBV6-5 and TRBJ2-2; TRBD1 or TRBD2 may be the D gene (5 bases each). Material: blood. The clonotype was recovered from a woman aged 18-29 years in good health. For the CDR3, the DNA is TGTGCCAGCAGTGACGTGGGGGACGGGGAGCTGTTTTTT. As protein: CASSDVGDGELFF.